In this sample, the clone carrying this T cell receptor (beta chain) turned up once. What it binds is not known. This sample is part of a study of cytomegalovirus exposure and HLA in healthy donors. Primers for the PCR totalled 60 Vbeta and 13 Jbeta. Assay used: immunoSEQ multiplex PCR; TCRdb lists only in-frame clones, some missing. The repertoire holds roughly 30,000 clones, with roughly 89% as singletons. Findings and limits, study-wide: Beyond CMV serostatus, there was no information to go on about immune exposure. The productive fraction for most TCR beta V segments was about 90% or about 30% in an earlier analysis. The authors later linked a missense DCLRE1C variant to TCR beta V- and J-gene trimming. Later analysis found that TCR beta chains associated with HLA were more clonally expanded than other, equally common chains.

Sequences were obtained from PBMCs. The origin of this receptor is a boy between 10 and 17 years old in good health and CMV-seronegative.

The CDR3 spells CASSLWGPGNTIYF. The CDR3 nucleotides are TGTGCCAGCAGCTTGTGGGGGCCTGGAAACACCATATATTTT. The gene calls are TRBV5-5 and TRBJ1-3, with TRBD1 as a possible D gene (6 bases). Germline CDR1 reads SGHKS; CDR2 reads YYEKEE (reference sequence). This CDR3 is 14 amino acids long. Trimming stripped 1 base from V and 2 bases from J, with 7 bases between.